The 26 T cell receptor beta chains below were found in one sample sequenced in a study of cytomegalovirus exposure and HLA in healthy donors. It was with 60 Vbeta and 13 Jbeta primers that the PCR ran. TCRdb's copy holds only in-frame clones and misses some; the assay was immunoSEQ multiplex PCR. The sample has approximately 130,000 clones, approximately 85% seen once. Sequenced sample: PBMCs. The receptors derive from a woman under 40 in good health and CMV-seropositive.

The V gene is TRBV10-3, the J gene TRBJ2-7; 8 bases are shared with TRBD1. The germline V gene has CDR1 ENHRY and CDR2 SYGVKD. V shed 0 bases and J 4 bases; nucleotides not matched to a gene: 5. The CDR3 is made up of 15 amino acids. CDR3 DNA: TGTGCCATCAGTGAGTCTACAGGGGGGAAGTACGAGCAGTACTTC. Its translation: CAISESTGGKYEQYF.

V usage is TRBV9 and J usage is TRBJ1-4, with D possibly TRBD1 on 6 matching bases. The CDR3 is 14 residues long. Trimming removed 5 bases at V and 7 bases at J, with 15 bases between. From germline, CDR1 is SGDLS and CDR2 YYNGEE. The CDR3 nucleotides are TGTGCCAGCAGTAAACAGGGAGGGCGTGAAAAACTGTTTTTT. As protein: CASSKQGGREKLFF. The full variable domain, with the rest looked up from reference TRBV9 and TRBJ1-4, is DSGVTQTPKHLITATGQRVTLRCSPRSGDLSVYWYQQSLDQGLQFLIQYYNGEERAKGNILERFSAQQFPDLHSELNLSSLELGDSALYFCASSKQGGREKLFFGSGTQLSVL.

The chain is built from TRBV6-5 and TRBJ1-4; D not certain. Germline CDR1 reads MNHEY; CDR2 reads SVGAGI. The CDR3 sequence is 13 residues long. V was cut by 2 bases and J by 5 bases, with 6 bases left in between. The CDR3 DNA sequence: TGTGCCAGCAGTTACGGACTAAATGAAAAACTGTTTTTT. It is translated as CASSYGLNEKLFF.

This chain uses TRBV6-6 with TRBJ2-5; maybe TRBD1 (6 bases). V was trimmed by 3 bases and J by 11 bases, leaving 16 bases between them. This CDR3 region has 13 residues. Per the germline V gene, CDR1 is MNHNY and CDR2 is SVGAGI (reference sequence). The CDR3 DNA reads TGTGCCAGCAGTTATCAGGGGCCAACGGAGCAGTACTTC. Translation gives CASSYQGPTEQYF.

The chain links TRBV6-5 to TRBJ1-2; D is unclear. The germline V and J ends were trimmed by 4 bases and 5 bases, with 20 bases remaining between them. The germline V gene encodes CDR1 MNHEY and CDR2 SVGAGI. The CDR3 consists of 16 residues. The CDR3 sequence: CASSFSRLETPYGYTF. For the CDR3, the DNA is TGTGCCAGCAGTTTCTCCCGGCTAGAAACACCGTATGGCTACACCTTC.

Here the CDR3 reads CASSRNPVDEQFF. For the CDR3, the DNA is TGTGCCAGTAGTAGAAACCCTGTAGATGAGCAGTTCTTC. The chain uses TRBV19 and TRBJ2-1; the D is unclear. Per germline, CDR1 LNHDA and CDR2 SQIVND (reference sequence). This CDR3 spans 13 amino acids. The V gene lost 4 bases and the J gene lost 8 bases, with 12 bases spanning the gap.

V gene TRBV29-1 combines with J gene TRBJ2-5; D is undetermined. This CDR3 spans 12 amino acids. From germline, CDR1 is SQVTM and CDR2 ANQGSEA. The V gene lost 5 bases and the J gene lost 4 bases, with 11 bases spanning the gap. The CDR3 coding sequence is TGCAGCGTTCGTGAGTGGGCAGAGACCCAGTACTTC. This gives the protein CSVREWAETQYF. Full variable domain (rest looked up from reference TRBV29-1 and TRBJ2-5): SAVISQKPSRDICQRGTSLTIQCQVDSQVTMMFWYRQQPGQSLTLIATANQGSEATYESGFVIDKFPISRPNLTFSTLTVSNMSPEDSSIYLCSVREWAETQYFGPGTRLLVL.

The rearrangement joins TRBV6-1 to TRBJ1-1, with D unresolved. CDR1 MNHNS and CDR2 SASEGT come from the germline V gene. V was trimmed by 6 bases and J by 1 base, leaving 9 bases between them. CDR3 size: 13 residues. The CDR3 sequence is CASRASSNTEAFF. DNA for the CDR3: TGTGCCAGCAGGGCAAGTTCGAACACTGAAGCTTTCTTT.

This rearrangement joins TRBV28 to TRBJ2-2; tentative D call: TRBD1 (7 bases). The germline CDR1 and CDR2 sequences are MDHEN and SYDVKM. The CDR3 is 15 residues long. V lost 11 bases and J lost 1, with 17 bases in between. CDR3 loop: CAGGAGTENTGELFF. In DNA, the CDR3 is TGTGCCGGCGGGGCCGGGACAGAGAACACCGGGGAGCTGTTTTTT.

The chain uses TRBV30 and TRBJ1-6; TRBD1 agrees at 10 bases. From germline, CDR1 is GTSNPN and CDR2 SVGIG (reference sequence). The CDR3 is 16 residues long. Trimming cost V 0 bases and J 7 bases; bases outside gene matches: 6. CDR3 in DNA: TGTGCCTGGAGTGTATACGGGACAGGGGAAAATTCACCCCTCCACTTT. Protein product: CAWSVYGTGENSPLHF.

This clone turned up a few times. The rearrangement uses TRBV11-2 and TRBJ1-2; D gene ambiguous. This CDR3 is built from 13 residues. Trimming removed 4 bases at V and 5 bases at J, with 11 bases between. Germline lookup yields CDR1 SGHAT and CDR2 FQNNGV. Here the CDR3 reads CASSSGVGYGYTF. The CDR3 bases are TGTGCCAGCAGCTCCGGGGTTGGTTATGGCTACACCTTC. The full variable domain, its missing parts supplied by reference TRBV11-2 and TRBJ1-2, is EAGVAQSPRYKIIEKRQSVAFWCNPISGHATLYWYQQILGQGPKLLIQFQNNGVVDDSQLPKDRFSAERLKGVDSTLKIQPAKLEDSAVYLCASSSGVGYGYTFGSGTRLTVV.

V usage is TRBV9 and J usage is TRBJ1-1; tentatively, D is TRBD1 (6 bases). CDR1 is SGDLS, CDR2 YYNGEE, per germline. CDR3 size: 15 residues. Trimming left V 4 bases short and J 3 bases short, with 16 bases between. CDR3 region: CASSSRLGADTEAFF. The CDR3 DNA sequence: TGTGCCAGCAGCTCCCGTTTGGGGGCCGACACTGAAGCTTTCTTT.

This clone appeared a single time. This chain joins TRBV2 and TRBJ1-5, with no clear D. Germline CDR1 is SNHLY and CDR2 is FYNNEI. Deletions cut 0 bases from V and 6 bases from J, with 15 bases between. This CDR3 has 16 amino acids. The CDR3 spells CASSEALRGSGQPQHF. The DNA for the CDR3 is TGTGCCAGCAGTGAAGCGCTTCGAGGGTCGGGTCAGCCCCAGCATTTT.

The chain has TRBV7-2 and TRBJ1-2; 7 bases agree with TRBD1. The V gene end was trimmed by 3 bases and the J gene end by 5 bases; junction bases not matched to a gene: 3. The CDR3 is 13 residues long. Germline CDR1 is SGHTA and CDR2 is FQGNSA. The CDR3 loop reads CASSFGQAYGYTF. The CDR3 coding sequence is TGTGCCAGCAGCTTCGGACAGGCTTATGGCTACACCTTC.

J is TRBJ1-3 and V is TRBV2; D is perhaps TRBD1 (5 bases). The CDR3 totals 19 residues. Germline values: CDR1 SNHLY, CDR2 FYNNEI. Between the trimmed V and J ends, which lost 8 bases and 0 bases, there was a span of 26 bases. The CDR3 region is CASLGGGRAYGGSGNTIYF. CDR3 in DNA: TGTGCCAGCCTTGGGGGAGGCAGGGCGTATGGTGGCTCTGGAAACACCATATATTTT.

The chain combines TRBV5-4 with TRBJ2-3, with 7 bases lining up with TRBD2. The V gene's germline CDR1 is SGHNT and CDR2 YYREEE (reference sequence). This CDR3 region has 15 residues. Trimming cost V 2 bases and J 6 bases; bases outside gene matches: 9. In nucleotides, the CDR3 is TGTGCCAGCAGCTTTGATGGGGGGGAGCGGGATACGCAGTATTTT. The encoded protein is CASSFDGGERDTQYF.

The V gene is TRBV5-1, the J gene TRBJ1-2, with D unresolved. Germline V gives CDR1 SGHRS, CDR2 YFSETQ. The length of the CDR3 is 12 residues. V gave up 0 bases and J gave up 10 bases, with 10 bases separating them. The CDR3 nucleotides read TGCGCCAGCAGCTTGGACGGACTGCCCTACACCTTC. Translated: CASSLDGLPYTF.

The J gene is TRBJ1-2, the V gene TRBV6-5; TRBD1 matches at 7 bases. V dropped 5 bases and J dropped 3; count of bases not matched to a gene: 6. The CDR3 extends over 14 amino acids. CDR1 and CDR2 (germline): MNHEY, SVGAGI. CDR3 bases: TGTGCCAGCAGTGAAGGACAGGAATACTATGGCTACACCTTC. Translated, it gives CASSEGQEYYGYTF.

The genes are TRBV7-8 and TRBJ1-6, with TRBD1 identical over 9 bases. CDR3 length equals 15 residues. CDR1 SGHVS and CDR2 FQNEAQ come from the germline V gene. V gave up 5 bases and J gave up 7 bases; unmatched junction bases: 6. The DNA of the CDR3 is TGTGCCAGCAGCGCCGGGACAGGGAGGAATTCACCCCTCCACTTT. The encoded protein is CASSAGTGRNSPLHF.

V gene TRBV5-1 combines with J gene TRBJ1-1; D remains ambiguous. The V gene's germline CDR1 is SGHRS and CDR2 YFSETQ. The CDR3 sequence is 15 residues long. The V end lost 0 bases, the J end lost 1 base, and 10 bases lay between the germline ends. CDR3 amino acids: CASSLEEGANTEAFF. CDR3 nucleotide sequence: TGCGCCAGCAGCTTGGAGGAGGGAGCGAACACTGAAGCTTTCTTT.

On this clone: This sample includes further DNA sequences coding for the same CDR3. The chain employs TRBV7-2 and TRBJ1-2, with 7 nucleotides matching TRBD1. From germline, CDR1 is SGHTA and CDR2 FQGNSA. V lost 5 bases and J lost 5; bases outside the gene matches: 5. The CDR3 totals 13 residues. The DNA for the CDR3 is TGTGCCAGCAGCCCGGACAGGAATTATGGCTACACCTTC. Translated: CASSPDRNYGYTF.

The chain employs TRBV5-6 and TRBJ1-2; D is ambiguous. The CDR3 extends over 13 amino acids. Trimming took 3 bases from V and 6 from J, leaving 12 bases between them. Germline-derived CDR1 and CDR2 are SGHDT and YYEEEE. CDR3 nucleotide sequence: TGTGCCAGCAGCTCCCCCTACGGGGATGGCTACACCTTC. Translated: CASSSPYGDGYTF.

The chain recombines TRBV6-5 with TRBJ1-5, with D possibly TRBD1 on 5 matching bases. Trimming took 2 bases from V and 5 from J, leaving 16 bases between them. This CDR3 spans 16 amino acids. Germline V lookup: CDR1 MNHEY, CDR2 SVGAGI. CDR3 DNA sequence: TGTGCCAGCAGTTACAGCGGGGCCGCCGCGGATCAGCCCCAGCATTTT. This gives the protein CASSYSGAAADQPQHF.

V gene TRBV30 combines with J gene TRBJ1-2, with TRBD1 matching over 12 bases. The V gene's germline CDR1 is GTSNPN and CDR2 SVGIG (reference sequence). The CDR3 is 16 residues long. Germline trimming cut 2 bases from V and 3 bases from J; bases unmatched to any gene: 7. This CDR3 reads CAWSLGTGGRDYGYTF. The CDR3 DNA follows: TGTGCCTGGAGTCTGGGGACAGGGGGCAGGGACTATGGCTACACCTTC.

The chain links TRBV10-3 to TRBJ2-3; possible D gene TRBD1, 6 bases. This CDR3 contains 14 residues. With 2 bases removed from V and 5 bases from J, the gap between germline ends came to 11 bases. The germline CDR1 and CDR2 sequences are ENHRY and SYGVKD. This CDR3 reads CAISEPLQGDTQYF. The CDR3 bases are TGTGCCATCAGTGAGCCTCTACAGGGAGATACGCAGTATTTT.

As regards this clone: One end of the junction varies from germline; a read error may be responsible. This chain connects TRBV7-7 to TRBJ2-2; D is ambiguous. The germline CDR1 and CDR2 sequences are SSHAT and FNYEAQ (reference sequence). The CDR3 totals 13 residues. DNA for the CDR3: TGTGCTAGCAGCTTAAATCTACCCGGGGAGCTGTTTTTT. Its translation is CASSLNLPGELFF.